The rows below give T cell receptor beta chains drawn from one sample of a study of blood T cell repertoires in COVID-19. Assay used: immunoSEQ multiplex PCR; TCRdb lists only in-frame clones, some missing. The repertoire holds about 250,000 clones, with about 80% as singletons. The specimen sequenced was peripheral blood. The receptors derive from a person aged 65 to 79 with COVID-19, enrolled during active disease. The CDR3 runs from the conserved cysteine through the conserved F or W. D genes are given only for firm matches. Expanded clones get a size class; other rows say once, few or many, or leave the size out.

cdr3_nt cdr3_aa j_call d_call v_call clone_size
TGTGCCAGCAGCCAAGTTTCGGGGACAGGGGGCATAAACACCATATATTTT CASSQVSGTGGINTIYF TRBJ1-3 TRBD1 TRBV3-1/TRBV3-2 .
TGTGCCAGCAGCTTAGTTGGGAGTTCGATGCAAGAGACCCAGTACTTC CASSLVGSSMQETQYF TRBJ2-5 . TRBV13 .
TGTGCCAGCAGAAAAGAGTCCCCCCAGCATTTT CASRKESPQHF TRBJ1-5 . TRBV28 few
TGTGCCAGCAGTGTCCGGGGGACCTACAATGAGCAGTTCTTC CASSVRGTYNEQFF TRBJ2-1 . TRBV2 .
TGTGCCAGCAGCTTAGGGGCAGACTCTGGAAACACCATATATTTT CASSLGADSGNTIYF TRBJ1-3 . TRBV11-3 .
TGTGCCAGCAGCTATGGACCGACTGACAGGGAAAATGGCTACACCTTC CASSYGPTDRENGYTF TRBJ1-2 TRBD1 TRBV7-6 .
TGTGCCAGCAGCTTAGGAGGGCCGGGGTTGAATTCACCCCTCCACTTT CASSLGGPGLNSPLHF TRBJ1-6 . TRBV7-2 .
TGTGCCTCGGTCGGGAACACTGAAGCTTTCTTT CASVGNTEAFF TRBJ1-1 . TRBV7-6 .
TGTGCCAGCTCACAGGGGGGGACAGGGGTCACTGAAGCTTTCTTT CASSQGGTGVTEAFF TRBJ1-1 TRBD1 TRBV18 .
TGTGCCAGCAGCTTAGAGAGAGGCACTGAAGCTTTCTTT CASSLERGTEAFF TRBJ1-1 . TRBV7-2 .
TGCGCCAGCAGCTTGGGGCAATCTGGAAACACCATATATTTT CASSLGQSGNTIYF TRBJ1-3 . TRBV5-1 .
TGTGCCAGCAGTTTCACGGGGAACTATGGCTACACCTTC CASSFTGNYGYTF TRBJ1-2 . TRBV27 few
TGTGCCAGCAGCTTCTCGACAGGGAGCAATGAGCAGTTCTTC CASSFSTGSNEQFF TRBJ2-1 TRBD1 TRBV9 .
TGTGCCAGCAGCCAGACAGGAGATAATGAAAAACTGTTTTTT CASSQTGDNEKLFF TRBJ1-4 . TRBV3-1/TRBV3-2 .
TGCAGTGCTAGTCCCGGGGGAGCCGCCCACTACGAGCAGTACTTC CSASPGGAAHYEQYF TRBJ2-7 . TRBV20-1 .
TGTGCCATCAGGGGGGGAGCGGGGAACACCGGGGAGCTGTTTTTT CAIRGGAGNTGELFF TRBJ2-2 . TRBV10-3 .
TGTGCCAGCAGCAGTAAGGGACAGGACCATTTTCCCCTCCACTTT CASSSKGQDHFPLHF TRBJ1-6 TRBD1 TRBV5-4 .
TGTGCCAGCAGCTTAGAGGGGACTAATAGCAATCAGCCCCAGCATTTT CASSLEGTNSNQPQHF TRBJ1-5 . TRBV11-2 .
TGTGCCAGCAGTTTTGGGCAGGGTGCAGATACGCAGTATTTT CASSFGQGADTQYF TRBJ2-3 . TRBV28 .
TGTGCCATCAAAGGAGGAGCTGATAATTCACCCCTCCACTTT CAIKGGADNSPLHF TRBJ1-6 . TRBV10-3 .
TGTGCCAGCAGTGTGGGGGACAGGGATCACAATGAGCAGTTCTTC CASSVGDRDHNEQFF TRBJ2-1 TRBD1 TRBV2 .
TGTGCCAGCAGCTTATCCCAGGGTTCCGGCTACACCTTC CASSLSQGSGYTF TRBJ1-2 . TRBV7-3 .
TGTGCCAGCAGTGAAGCGGGGGGGCTGGTTTCTGAAGCTTTCTTT CASSEAGGLVSEAFF TRBJ1-1 . TRBV2 .
TGCGCCAGCAGCCACCGGACAGGGCGCGAGCAGTACTTC CASSHRTGREQYF TRBJ2-7 TRBD1 TRBV4-3 few
TGTGCCAGCAGCCAAGCCGGGACAGTTAACACTGAAGCTTTCTTT CASSQAGTVNTEAFF TRBJ1-1 TRBD1 TRBV3-1/TRBV3-2 .
TGTGCCACCAGTGATGGCGGAGTAGCGGGAGGTCGAACCAAAAAGAGCGCAACAGATACGCAGTATTTT CATSDGGVAGGRTKKSATDTQYF TRBJ2-3 TRBD2 TRBV24-1 .
TGTGCCAGTCAAATTGGGCCAGCAGATCAGCCCCAGCATTTT CASQIGPADQPQHF TRBJ1-5 . TRBV6-5 .
TGTGCCAGCAGCTATAGCGGGGGGGCCTCAGATACGCAGTATTTT CASSYSGGASDTQYF TRBJ2-3 TRBD2 TRBV6-4 .
TGTGCCAGCAGCTTGGCCGGGGGGAGCTCCTACAATGAGCAGTTCTTC CASSLAGGSSYNEQFF TRBJ2-1 TRBD2 TRBV5-4 .
TGTGCCAGCAGCTTCAGGGGGCCGGGCGAGCAGTACTTC CASSFRGPGEQYF TRBJ2-7 TRBD1 TRBV11-2 .
TGTGCCAGCAGTACCGGGACAGGGAGTCGTGAAGCTTTCTTT CASSTGTGSREAFF TRBJ1-1 TRBD1 TRBV28 few
TGTGCCAGCAGACCCTTTTCGGGAAGGACCCAGTACTTC CASRPFSGRTQYF TRBJ2-5 . TRBV27 .
TGTGCCAGCAGCAACAGGACAGCCTCCTCTGGGGCCAACGTCCTGACTTTC CASSNRTASSGANVLTF TRBJ2-6 . TRBV7-2 .
TGTGCCAGCAGCCTTACCGGGACAGGGGTTTTAGACACTGAAGCTTTCTTT CASSLTGTGVLDTEAFF TRBJ1-1 TRBD1 TRBV14 .
TGTGCCAGCAGCCAAGATATAGGCACAGATACGCAGTATTTT CASSQDIGTDTQYF TRBJ2-3 . TRBV3-1/TRBV3-2 few
TGTGCCAGCGGTATCGGGGGCACTGAAGCTTTCTTT CASGIGGTEAFF TRBJ1-1 . TRBV6-6 .
TGCAGCGTCGGGACAACCGCCTACGAGCAGTACTTC CSVGTTAYEQYF TRBJ2-7 . TRBV29-1 .
TGTGCCAGCAGCAAGAGGACAGGGGACCTTAATCAGCCCCAGCATTTT CASSKRTGDLNQPQHF TRBJ1-5 . TRBV21-1 .
TGTGCCAGCAGCTTGACATACAGGGGCCAAGAGACCCAGTACTTC CASSLTYRGQETQYF TRBJ2-5 TRBD1 TRBV5-4 many
TGTGCCAGCACCCCGGAGGGTCGCCTACTCAGCACAGATACGCAGTATTTT CASTPEGRLLSTDTQYF TRBJ2-3 . TRBV28 few
TGTGCCAGCAGTTTAACGCGAGGACAGTCCCCCACTCTGAACTCACCCCTCCACTTT CASSLTRGQSPTLNSPLHF TRBJ1-6 . TRBV27 .
TGTGCCAGTAGTAGATGGACAGGGAGTGAGAGCAATCAGCCCCAGCATTTT CASSRWTGSESNQPQHF TRBJ1-5 TRBD1 TRBV19 .
TGCAGCGCAGGAAGGGGAGGGGAAGAAAAACTGTTTTTT CSAGRGGEEKLFF TRBJ1-4 . TRBV29-1 few
TGTGCCAGCTATAGTGACACTGAAGCTTTCTTT CASYSDTEAFF TRBJ1-1 . TRBV6-5 many
TGTGCCAGCAGAGCAGGGGGGGAGACCCAGTACTTC CASRAGGETQYF TRBJ2-5 . TRBV12-3/TRBV12-4 .
TGTGCCAGCAGCAGGGAGGGGGAAAACACCGGGGAGCTGTTTTTT CASSREGENTGELFF TRBJ2-2 . TRBV11-3 .
TGTGCCAGCTATAGAACAGGGGGCGAAGAGACCCAGTACTTC CASYRTGGEETQYF TRBJ2-5 TRBD1 TRBV7-9 .
TGTGCCAGCAGCGTGCGGGTCTCCAATGAGCAGTTCTTC CASSVRVSNEQFF TRBJ2-1 . TRBV9 .
TGTGCCAGCAGTTCCCAGGCTTGGGGGGGGGACGTACAGACCCAGTACTTC CASSSQAWGGDVQTQYF TRBJ2-5 TRBD2 TRBV27 .